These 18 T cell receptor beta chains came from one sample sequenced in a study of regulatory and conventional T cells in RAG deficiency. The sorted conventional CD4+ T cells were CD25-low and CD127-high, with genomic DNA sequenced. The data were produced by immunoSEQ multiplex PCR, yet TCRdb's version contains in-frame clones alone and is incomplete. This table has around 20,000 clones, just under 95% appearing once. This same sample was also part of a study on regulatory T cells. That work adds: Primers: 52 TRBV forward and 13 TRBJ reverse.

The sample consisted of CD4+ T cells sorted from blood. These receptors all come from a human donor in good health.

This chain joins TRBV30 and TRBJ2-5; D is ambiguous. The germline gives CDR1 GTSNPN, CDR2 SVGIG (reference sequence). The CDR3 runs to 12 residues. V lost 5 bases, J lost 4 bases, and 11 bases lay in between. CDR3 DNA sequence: TGTGCCTGGGGGCCGGTGGTAGAGACCCAGTACTTC. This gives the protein CAWGPVVETQYF.

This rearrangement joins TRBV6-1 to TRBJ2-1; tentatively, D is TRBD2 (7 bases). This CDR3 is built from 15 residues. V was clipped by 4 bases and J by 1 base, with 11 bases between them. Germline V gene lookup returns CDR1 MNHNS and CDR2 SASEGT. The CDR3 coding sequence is TGTGCCAGCAGTGGGGGGGGGCAGTCCTACAATGAGCAGTTCTTC. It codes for CASSGGGQSYNEQFF.

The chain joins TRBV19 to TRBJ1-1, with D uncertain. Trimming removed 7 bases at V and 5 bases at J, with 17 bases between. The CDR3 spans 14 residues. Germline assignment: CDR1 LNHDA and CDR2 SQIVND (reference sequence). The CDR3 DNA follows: TGTGCCAGTAAGCCGGTGAACGTAAGGACTGAAGCTTTCTTT. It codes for CASKPVNVRTEAFF.

The CDR3 is CASSQIAETQYF. The CDR3 DNA sequence: TGTGCCAGCAGCCAGATAGCGGAGACCCAGTACTTC. The V gene is TRBV14, the J gene TRBJ2-5; a possible D gene is TRBD2 (5 bases). Germline V gives CDR1 SGHDN, CDR2 FVKESK. This CDR3 region has 12 residues. V was clipped by 3 bases and J by 5 bases, with 7 bases between them.

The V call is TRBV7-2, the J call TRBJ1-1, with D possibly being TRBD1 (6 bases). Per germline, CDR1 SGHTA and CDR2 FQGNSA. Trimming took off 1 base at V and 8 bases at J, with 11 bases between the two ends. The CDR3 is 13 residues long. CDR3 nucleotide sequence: TGTGCCAGCAGCTTAGATGGGGGCCGGGAAGCTTTCTTT. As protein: CASSLDGGREAFF.

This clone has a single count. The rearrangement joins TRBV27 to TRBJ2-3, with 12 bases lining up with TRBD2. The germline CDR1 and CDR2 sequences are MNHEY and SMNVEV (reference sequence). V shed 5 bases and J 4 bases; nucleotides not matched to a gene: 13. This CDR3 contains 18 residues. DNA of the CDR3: TGTGCCAGCAGTCTAGAACCCCTGACTAGCGGGAGTCCAGATACGCAGTATTTT. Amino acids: CASSLEPLTSGSPDTQYF.

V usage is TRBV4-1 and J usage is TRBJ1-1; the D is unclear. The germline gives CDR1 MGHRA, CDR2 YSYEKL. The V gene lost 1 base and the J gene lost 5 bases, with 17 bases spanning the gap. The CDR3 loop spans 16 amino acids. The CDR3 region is CASSQVGKGRLTEAFF. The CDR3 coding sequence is TGCGCCAGCAGCCAAGTAGGGAAGGGTAGACTTACTGAAGCTTTCTTT.

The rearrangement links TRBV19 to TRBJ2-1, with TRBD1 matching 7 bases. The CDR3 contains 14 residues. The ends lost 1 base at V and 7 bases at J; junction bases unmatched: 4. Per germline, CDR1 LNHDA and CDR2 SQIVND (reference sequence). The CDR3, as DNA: TGTGCCAGTAGTATAGCCCCGGACAGGAATGAGCAGTTCTTC. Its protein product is CASSIAPDRNEQFF.

This CDR3 is CASSTSGQEDQPQHF. CDR3 DNA sequence: TGTGCCAGCAGCACATCGGGACAGGAGGATCAGCCCCAGCATTTT. This chain links TRBV9 with TRBJ1-5; 8 bases align to TRBD1. Germline-derived CDR1 and CDR2 are SGDLS and YYNGEE. Trimming took 4 bases from V and 5 from J; bases not matched to a gene: 8. The CDR3 has 15 residues.

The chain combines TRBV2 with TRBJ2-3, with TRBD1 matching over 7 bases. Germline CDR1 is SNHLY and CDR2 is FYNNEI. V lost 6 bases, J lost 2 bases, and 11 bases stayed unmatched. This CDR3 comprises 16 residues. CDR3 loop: CASREQGLILTDTQYF. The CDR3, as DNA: TGTGCCAGCAGGGAACAGGGGCTGATACTCACAGATACGCAGTATTTT.

CDR3 in DNA: TGTGCCAGCAGCGTAAGGGGTTCTGTTGATGGCTACACCTTC. Protein sequence: CASSVRGSVDGYTF. The chain combines TRBV5-5 with TRBJ1-2, with D perhaps matching TRBD1 (5 bases). Germline loops: CDR1 SGHKS, CDR2 YYEKEE (reference sequence). This CDR3 spans 14 amino acids. V lost 4 bases, J lost 6 bases, and 16 bases lay in between.

The CDR3 coding sequence is TGCGCCAGCAGCCAAGATCCAGAGGGACAGGTTCACTCTGGAAACACCATATATTTT. This gives the protein CASSQDPEGQVHSGNTIYF. The rearrangement joins TRBV4-1 to TRBJ1-3, with 8 nucleotides matching TRBD1. J gave up 0 bases and V 0 bases, and 10 bases lay outside the gene matches. This CDR3 region has 19 residues. CDR1 and CDR2 from the germline V gene are MGHRA and YSYEKL.

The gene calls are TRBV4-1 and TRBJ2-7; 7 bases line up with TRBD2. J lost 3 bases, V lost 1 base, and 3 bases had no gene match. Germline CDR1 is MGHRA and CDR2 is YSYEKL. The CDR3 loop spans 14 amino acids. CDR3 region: CASSQGGLYYEQYF. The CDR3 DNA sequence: TGCGCCAGCAGCCAAGGGGGACTATACTACGAGCAGTACTTC.

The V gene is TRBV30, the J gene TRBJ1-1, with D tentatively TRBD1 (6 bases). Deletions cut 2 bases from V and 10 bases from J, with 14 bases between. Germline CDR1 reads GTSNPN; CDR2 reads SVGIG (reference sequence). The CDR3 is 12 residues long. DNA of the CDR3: TGTGCCTGGAGTATACTCGAGGGGGGAGCTTTCTTT. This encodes CAWSILEGGAFF.

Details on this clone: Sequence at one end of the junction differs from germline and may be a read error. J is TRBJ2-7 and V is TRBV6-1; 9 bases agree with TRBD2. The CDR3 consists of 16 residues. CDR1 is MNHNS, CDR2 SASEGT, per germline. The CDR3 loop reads CVSSEARAGGYYEQYF. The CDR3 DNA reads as TGTGTCAGCAGTGAAGCAAGAGCGGGGGGATACTACGAGCAGTACTTC.

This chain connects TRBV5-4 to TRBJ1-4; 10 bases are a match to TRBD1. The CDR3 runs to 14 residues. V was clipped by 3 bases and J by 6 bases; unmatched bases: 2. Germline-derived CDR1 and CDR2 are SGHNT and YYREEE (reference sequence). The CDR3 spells CASSSTGGYEKLFF. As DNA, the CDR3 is TGTGCCAGCAGCTCGACAGGGGGCTATGAAAAACTGTTTTTT.

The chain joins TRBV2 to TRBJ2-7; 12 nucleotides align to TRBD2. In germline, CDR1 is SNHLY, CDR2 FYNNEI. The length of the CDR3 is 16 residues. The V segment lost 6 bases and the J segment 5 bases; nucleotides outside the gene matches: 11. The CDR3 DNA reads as TGTGCCAGCAGCAGCCTAGCGGGGGGGCGGGTCCACGAGCAGTACTTC. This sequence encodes CASSSLAGGRVHEQYF.

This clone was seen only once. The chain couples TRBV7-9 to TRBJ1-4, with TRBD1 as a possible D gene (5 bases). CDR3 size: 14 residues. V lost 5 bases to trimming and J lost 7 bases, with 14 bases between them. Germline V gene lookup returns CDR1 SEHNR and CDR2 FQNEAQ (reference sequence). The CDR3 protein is CASSLRTGGEKLFF. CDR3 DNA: TGTGCCAGCAGCCTCCGAACAGGAGGTGAAAAACTGTTTTTT.